This note documents a single T cell receptor beta chain sequence. These data belong to a study of blood T cell repertoires in COVID-19. Sequenced by immunoSEQ multiplex PCR; TCRdb stores in-frame clones only, minus some. The sample yields some 130,000 clones, roughly nine tenths seen once. The CDR3 consists of 16 residues. Germline lookup yields CDR1 SGDLS and CDR2 YYNGEE. Trimming cost V 4 bases and J 10 bases; bases outside gene matches: 16. The clonotype was recovered from a man aged 55 to 70 with COVID-19, enrolled during active disease. Input material: peripheral blood. The V call is TRBV9, the J call TRBJ1-4; 7 bases line up with TRBD1. The DNA for the CDR3 is TGTGCCAGCAGCCCCCGTGGGACAGTACGGGATGGAAAACTGTTTTTT. As protein: CASSPRGTVRDGKLFF.